This TCR beta chain emerged from a study of T cell responses to AZD1222 COVID-19 vaccine (dated by TCRdb to about 2021). About the full investigation: AZD1222 recipients with second doses at about 4 weeks or about 12 weeks were pooled, because spike-specific TCR depth and breadth did not differ between schedules. A total of 233 trial participants underwent TCR sequencing, of whom some 210 received two doses of AZD1222 and about 26 received two doses of the MenACWY control vaccine. Trial participants were enrolled by age into 18-55, 56-69 and 70-plus year subgroups, with approximately 150, 30 and 60 TCR-sequenced participants respectively.

The investigation overall reported the following: Reportedly, almost half of the unique spike-specific TCRs recognized epitopes lying outside the regions that are mutated in the B.1.351 and B.1.1.7 variants. No day 14 peak-response samples were available, so repertoires were characterized only after the peak T cell response. Only five to seven AZD1222 recipients were SARS-CoV-2 seropositive at baseline, limiting conclusions about previously exposed vaccinees. The 56-69-year group was small, and its depth increase did not reach significance, likely because of low power. Participants were mostly white British and included more females than males, and it was suggested by the authors that clonal diversity may have been underestimated. Vaccine-associated CD4 TCRs spanned the whole spike protein, with dominant responses in regions 160-218 and 743-854. After two AZD1222 doses, spike-specific TCR breadth and depth were significantly higher than at day 0 and than in MenACWY recipients.

Per the publication, the time point label means: baseline before first vaccination. Vaccinee samples came from UK trials COV001 and COV002, including a single-blind randomized controlled phase 2/3 trial of AZD1222 (ChAdOx1 nCoV-19) in healthy adults. For TCRbeta chain sequencing, PBMC samples were collected from trial participants at day 0 and at day 28 after the second dose. V is clipped by 6 bases and J by 2 bases, and the sequence between their germline boundaries is 13 bases long. There are 14 amino acids in the CDR3, from cysteine to phenylalanine inclusive. Only the CDR3 DNA stays, 42 bases, in frame from base 1. Sequences MNHEY (CDR1) and SVGAGI (CDR2) are obtained from the germline V gene. Regarding this clone: The clone's antigen remains unknown. No base qualities exist here, and no much larger clone lies one base off it.

The CDR3 regions of human TCRbeta chains were analyzed by immunosequencing. Per the source publication's procedure: Repertoire TCRs were matched against a reference library of SARS-CoV-2-specific TCRs generated with the MIRA antigen-specificity platform. Breadth meant the fraction of unique TCRs that were SARS-CoV-2-associated, whereas depth meant the fraction of total T cells that were SARS-CoV-2-associated. Each spike-specific TCR was assigned to its reactive spike region and to a CD4 or CD8 class using the MIRA data. Log10-transformed breadth and depth values were compared by one-way ANOVA with Sidak's multiple comparisons tests. In TCRdb, the immuneACCESS table is reduced to in-frame sequences with V and J assigned. These tables do not hold every clone; where another copy was compared, an unresolved V gene accounts for under half, and the others remain unexplained. D and trimming were read from the DNA, whereas the V and J calls and clone size are those reported in that table. Recorded for this sample are more than 95,000 clones; approximately 89% of them occurred a single time. Approximately 9% of the sample belongs to the ten largest clones.

Recombination joined TRBV6-5 with TRBJ1-1; a confident D gene designation cannot be given. This clonotype was sampled from an adult in good health. Sequences were derived from peripheral blood, sampled on day 0 of AZD1222 vaccination. At the DNA level, the sequence is TGTGCCAGCAGCTCTTATTTCTCCAACACTGAAGCTTTCTTT. The translation is CASSSYFSNTEAFF.